The 4 T cell receptor beta chains below were found in one sample sequenced in a study of vaccination and CD4 T cells after COVID-19. Regarding treatment: approximately nine-day PBMC culture with coronavirus spike peptide pools or control peptides (ViraFEST assay). Gathered ahead of the COVID-19 pandemic (2011-2018) were the CD4+ T cells of the unexposed donor. An Oncomine TCR Beta short-read assay was used to sequence the DNA from cultured CD4+ T cells. It was from cultured CD4+ T cells that genomic DNA was extracted. TCRdb itself ran the PCR reads through MiXCR, one entry per CDR3 protein. The table has about 11,000 distinct CDR3 sequences, less than 40% seen once. The antigens for these receptors are not known. The sample was CD4+ T cells from blood, cultured in vitro. The receptors derive from a human donor in good health.

V is TRBV6-5 and J is TRBJ2-5, with 7 bases lining up with TRBD2. J lost 4 bases, V lost 4 bases, and 6 bases had no gene match. There are 14 residues in the CDR3. Germline V gene data show CDR1 as MNHEY and CDR2 as SVGAGI. CDR3 in amino acids: CASSFSGNGETQYF. The CDR3 coding sequence is TGTGCCAGCAGTTTCAGCGGGAACGGAGAGACCCAGTACTTC.

V and J are TRBV20-1 and TRBJ2-7; 7 nucleotides line up with TRBD2. The CDR3 has 14 amino acids. V lost 5 bases and J lost 3; bases outside the gene matches: 10. Germline CDR1 is DFQATT and CDR2 is SNEGSKA (reference sequence). CDR3 coding DNA: TGCAGTGCTCTCCCCCCAGGGAGGGGCTACGAGCAGTACTTC. Translating gives CSALPPGRGYEQYF.

The chain joins TRBV4-2 to TRBJ1-2; weak D call: TRBD1 (6 bases). The germline gives CDR1 LGHNA, CDR2 YNFKEQ. Trimming took off 4 bases at V and 8 bases at J, with 17 bases between the two ends. The CDR3 is made up of 14 amino acids. This CDR3 is CASSPEPGGGGYTF. CDR3 sequence (DNA): TGTGCCAGCAGCCCTGAGCCCGGGGGCGGGGGCTACACCTTC.

This clonotype appeared a few times. DNA for the CDR3: TGTGCCAGCAGTTCCCCTTGGACTAGCGGGAGGGCAGAGACCCAGTACTTC. Protein product: CASSSPWTSGRAETQYF. V gene TRBV6-7 combines with J gene TRBJ2-5; 15 bases agree with TRBD2. TRBV6-7 is an open reading frame whose function is uncertain. Trimming at V came to 4 bases and at J to 4 bases, leaving 7 bases not matched to a gene. This CDR3 has 17 amino acids.